The following is a T cell receptor (beta chain) sequence with its context. The antigen remains unidentified. Germline CDR1 reads MNHEY; CDR2 reads SMNVEV (reference sequence). The CDR3 runs 14 residues. With V trimmed by 5 bases and J by 6 bases, 10 bases remained unmatched. The entry originates in a study of cytomegalovirus exposure and HLA in healthy donors. The PCR used 60 Vbeta and 13 Jbeta primers. Repertoires were generated with immunoSEQ multiplex PCR, while TCRdb's copy carries only in-frame clones and drops some. The sample has 120,000 to 150,000 clones, approximately 73% seen once. Study-level points and caveats: Judged likely to be a sequencing artifact was a cluster of highly shared sequence variants.

The receptor comes from a human donor in good health. Sequenced input: PBMCs. J is TRBJ2-7 and V is TRBV27, with 7 bases that match TRBD1. The CDR3 DNA is TGTGCCAGCAGTCCCAATTACAGGGGCAGCGAGCAGTACTTC. Amino acid sequence: CASSPNYRGSEQYF.